This TCR beta chain appears in the sequencing data of a study of cytomegalovirus exposure and HLA in healthy donors. General study results and limits: Researchers reported that three CMV-associated chains were confirmed in vitro as CMV antigen-specific. In a later analysis, common viral pathogens appeared linked to several of the most significant clusters. Cytomegalovirus status was reportedly diagnosed by the classifier with high specificity and sensitivity. Clonal expansion was found to be greater in HLA-associated TCR beta chains than in equally common others in a later analysis.

The germline CDR1 and CDR2 sequences are MNHEY and SVGAGI. The ends lost 7 bases at V and 5 bases at J; junction bases unmatched: 7. This CDR3 contains 13 residues. On this clone itself: Its cognate antigen is unknown.

PCR was performed using 60 Vbeta and 13 Jbeta primers. Here immunoSEQ multiplex PCR was the method, and the copy in TCRdb shows in-frame clones only, minus some. The sample holds more than 65,000 clones, 65% to 70% seen once. The gene calls are TRBV6-5 and TRBJ2-5; 7 bases agree with TRBD2. This receptor was obtained from a woman in her 50s in good health and CMV-seropositive. The sample taken for sequencing was PBMCs. CDR3 bases: TGTGCCAGCAACCCTGGGGAGGGGGAGACCCAGTACTTC. Protein product: CASNPGEGETQYF.